Listed below are T cell receptor beta chains from one sample, sequenced in a study of blood T cell repertoires in COVID-19. Libraries were prepared by immunoSEQ multiplex PCR; TCRdb keeps only in-frame clonotypes and omits some of them. The sample has fewer than 250,000 clones, approximately 81% seen once. The sequencing input was PBMCs or T cells enriched from blood (not recorded which). The receptors derive from a woman aged 45-65 years with acute COVID-19. CDR3s leave out the opening cysteine and the closing phenylalanine or tryptophan.

CDR3: ASSVDYQPKETQY
length: 13
V: TRBV7-3

CDR3: ASSPLVTGSSGNTIY
length: 15
V: TRBV3-1/TRBV3-2

CDR3: ASSFGASGGINTGELF
length: 16
V: TRBV7-8

CDR3: ASSQGWGGSGYEQY
length: 14
V: TRBV3-1/TRBV3-2

CDR3: ATSPVSLNTGELF
length: 13
V: TRBV5-6

CDR3: AIRLDRGGETQY
length: 12
V: TRBV10-3

CDR3: ASRPRTSGSYEQY
length: 13
V: TRBV6-5

CDR3: ASSQTGTALSGNTIY
length: 15
V: TRBV18

CDR3: ASSQEVRGETQY
length: 12
V: TRBV4-2

CDR3: AISSRTAKVKDTQY
length: 14
V: TRBV10-3

CDR3: ASSLDRRYGGRALSDEQF
length: 18
V: TRBV11-2

CDR3: ASSLVRGGETQY
length: 12
V: TRBV28

CDR3: ASSHNLAGGPQETQY
length: 15
V: TRBV3-1/TRBV3-2

CDR3: AWSQTVSGELF
length: 11
V: TRBV30

CDR3: ASTSSGRSDTQY
length: 12
V: TRBV6-5

CDR3: ASSYAGGWRPQH
length: 12
V: TRBV6-2/TRBV6-3

CDR3: ASSAQGFKT
length: 9
V: TRBV6-5

CDR3: ASSYSNQAAYEQY
length: 13
V: TRBV6-5

CDR3: ASSRGRGSTNEKLF
length: 14
V: TRBV13

CDR3: AIRPSATSTDTQY
length: 13
V: TRBV10-3

CDR3: ASSLFPGQGPNTGELF
length: 16
V: TRBV7-2

CDR3: ASSPDRNSPLH
length: 11
V: TRBV18

CDR3: ASSPDMGQGFNYGYT
length: 15
V: TRBV7-9

CDR3: ATCNTVGIHAEAF
length: 13
V: TRBV3-1/TRBV3-2

CDR3: ASSQYGQTNQPQH
length: 13
V: TRBV18

CDR3: ASRTITGRNEQY
length: 12
V: TRBV28

CDR3: ASSEAGQGKQY
length: 11
V: TRBV2

CDR3: ASSLAGQGTDTQY
length: 13
V: TRBV7-2

CDR3: ASSRQGRGNQETQY
length: 14
V: TRBV28

CDR3: ASSYEGGSYGYT
length: 12
V: TRBV6-2/TRBV6-3

CDR3: ASSDGSSGANVLT
length: 13
V: TRBV27

CDR3: ASSQGRGLNGAF
length: 12
V: TRBV3-1/TRBV3-2

CDR3: ASSTGGPSTNEKLF
length: 14
V: TRBV19

CDR3: ASSQVQLREQY
length: 11
V: TRBV4-1

CDR3: ASRTIATSVPYEQY
length: 14
V: TRBV28